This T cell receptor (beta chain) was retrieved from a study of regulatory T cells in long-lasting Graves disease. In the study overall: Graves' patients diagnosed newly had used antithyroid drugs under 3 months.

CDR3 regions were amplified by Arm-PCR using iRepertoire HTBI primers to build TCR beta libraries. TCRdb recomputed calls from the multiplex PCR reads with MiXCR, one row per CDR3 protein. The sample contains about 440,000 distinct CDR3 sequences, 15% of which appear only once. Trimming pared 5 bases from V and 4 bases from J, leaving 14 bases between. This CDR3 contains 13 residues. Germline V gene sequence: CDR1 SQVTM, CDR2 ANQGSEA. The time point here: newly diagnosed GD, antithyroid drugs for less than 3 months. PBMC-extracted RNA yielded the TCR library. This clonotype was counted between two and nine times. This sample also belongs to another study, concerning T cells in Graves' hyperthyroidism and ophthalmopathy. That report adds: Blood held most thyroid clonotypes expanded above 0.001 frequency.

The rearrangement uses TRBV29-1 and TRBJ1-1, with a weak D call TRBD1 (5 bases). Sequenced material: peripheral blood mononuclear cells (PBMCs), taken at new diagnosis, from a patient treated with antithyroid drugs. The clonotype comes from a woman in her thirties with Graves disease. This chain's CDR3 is CSVLVAGVTEAFF. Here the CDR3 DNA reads TGCAGCGTTCTCGTGGCGGGGGTCACTGAAGCTTTCTTT.